The 4 T cell receptor beta chains given below trace back to one sample, sequenced in a study of cytomegalovirus exposure and HLA in healthy donors. The PCR employed 60 Vbeta primers together with 13 Jbeta primers. Sequenced by immunoSEQ multiplex PCR; TCRdb stores in-frame clones only, minus some. The sample includes around 210,000 clones, around four fifths of them seen just once. The sequenced sample consisted of PBMCs. These receptors were taken from a boy under 18 in good health and CMV-seronegative.

The rearrangement links TRBV7-9 to TRBJ1-5, with 9 nucleotides matching TRBD1. Losses at the gene ends were 5 bases for V and 0 bases for J; bases not matched to a gene: 11. Germline V gives CDR1 SEHNR, CDR2 FQNEAQ (reference sequence). The CDR3 runs 18 residues. The CDR3 coding sequence is TGTGCCAGCAGCCCGACAGGGGGAGATCTTCATAGCAATCAGCCCCAGCATTTT. Amino acids: CASSPTGGDLHSNQPQHF.

The chain has TRBV30 and TRBJ1-1; TRBD1 matches at 8 bases. Germline V gene data show CDR1 as GTSNPN and CDR2 as SVGIG (reference sequence). V gave up 2 bases and J gave up 6 bases; unmatched junction bases: 14. The CDR3 sequence is 16 residues long. CDR3 nucleotides: TGTGCCTGGAGTCGGTCAGGGGGCCGAAGAGGGCCTGAAGCTTTCTTT. It yields the protein CAWSRSGGRRGPEAFF.

This clone was seen a handful of times. The chain links TRBV6-6 to TRBJ1-4; 9 bases are shared with TRBD1. The CDR3 covers 16 residues. J lost 6 bases, V lost 6 bases, and 11 bases had no gene match. The germline V gene has CDR1 MNHNY and CDR2 SVGAGI (reference sequence). The CDR3 spells CASSYLMGQGDEKLFF. The CDR3 DNA reads TGTGCCAGCAGCTACCTAATGGGACAGGGCGATGAAAAACTGTTTTTT.

CDR3 loop: CASSSSLRTDTQYF. CDR3 nucleotide sequence: TGTGCCAGCAGCTCTAGTCTTAGGACAGATACGCAGTATTTT. The rearrangement links TRBV11-2 to TRBJ2-3; unclear D gene. This CDR3 has 14 residues. Germline values: CDR1 SGHAT, CDR2 FQNNGV. The V end was cut by 4 bases, the J end by 3 bases, with 11 bases between.